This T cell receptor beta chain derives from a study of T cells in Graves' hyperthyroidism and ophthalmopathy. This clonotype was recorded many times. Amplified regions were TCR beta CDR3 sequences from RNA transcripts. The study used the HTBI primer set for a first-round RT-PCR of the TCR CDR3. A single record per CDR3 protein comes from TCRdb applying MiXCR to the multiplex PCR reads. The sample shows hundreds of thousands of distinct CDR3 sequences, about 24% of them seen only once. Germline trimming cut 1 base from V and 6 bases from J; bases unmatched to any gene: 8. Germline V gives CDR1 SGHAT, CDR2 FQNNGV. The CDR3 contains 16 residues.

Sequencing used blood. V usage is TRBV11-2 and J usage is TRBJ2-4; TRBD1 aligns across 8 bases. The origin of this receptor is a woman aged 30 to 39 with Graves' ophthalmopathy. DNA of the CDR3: TGTGCCAGCAGCTTAGGTCGGGGGACAGGAATAAACATTCAGTACTTC. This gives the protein CASSLGRGTGINIQYF.